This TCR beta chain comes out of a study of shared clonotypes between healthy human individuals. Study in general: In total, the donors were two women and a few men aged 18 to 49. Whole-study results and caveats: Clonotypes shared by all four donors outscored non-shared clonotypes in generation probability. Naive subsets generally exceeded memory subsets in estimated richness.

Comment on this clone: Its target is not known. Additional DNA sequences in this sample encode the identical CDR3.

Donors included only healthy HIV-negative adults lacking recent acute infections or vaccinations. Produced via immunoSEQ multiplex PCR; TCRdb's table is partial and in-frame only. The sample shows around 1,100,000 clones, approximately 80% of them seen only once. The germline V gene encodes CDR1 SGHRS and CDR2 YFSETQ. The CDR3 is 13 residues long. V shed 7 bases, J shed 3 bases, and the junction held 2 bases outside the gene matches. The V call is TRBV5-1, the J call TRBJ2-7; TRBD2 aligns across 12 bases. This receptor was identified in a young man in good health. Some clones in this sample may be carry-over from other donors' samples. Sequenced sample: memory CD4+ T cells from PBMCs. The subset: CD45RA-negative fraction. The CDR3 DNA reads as TGCGCCAGCTCGGGACTAGCGGGCTACGAGCAGTACTTC. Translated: CASSGLAGYEQYF.